The 29 T cell receptor beta chains in this list originate from one sample, sequenced in a study of cytomegalovirus exposure and HLA in healthy donors. PCR used 60 Vbeta primers and 13 Jbeta primers. Assay used: immunoSEQ multiplex PCR; TCRdb lists only in-frame clones, some missing. This sample yields some 120,000 clones, of which around 74% are seen a single time; less than 5% belongs to the top ten. Source material: PBMCs. Source of these receptors: a woman aged 45-65 years in good health and CMV-seropositive.

By share, this clone ranks as medium-sized. The rearrangement joins TRBV7-2 to TRBJ1-5; 10 nucleotides agree with TRBD1. Germline V gene sequence: CDR1 SGHTA, CDR2 FQGNSA. The CDR3 length is 16 residues. The V gene end was trimmed by 1 base and the J gene end by 7 bases; junction bases not matched to a gene: 7. The CDR3 loop is CASSLVGTGARQPQHF. The CDR3 coding sequence is TGTGCCAGCAGCTTAGTGGGGACAGGGGCCAGGCAGCCCCAGCATTTT.

This clone has only a few counts. This chain joins TRBV27 and TRBJ2-1, with D possibly being TRBD1 (6 bases). The germline V gene has CDR1 MNHEY and CDR2 SMNVEV (reference sequence). The CDR3 runs 15 residues. The ends were cut back, 6 bases at V and 3 bases at J, with 15 bases in the middle. For the CDR3, the DNA is TGTGCCAGCAGCTTTGGGACACTTTTCTACAATGAGCAGTTCTTC. Protein product: CASSFGTLFYNEQFF.

This clone came up a few times. The chain combines TRBV11-2 with TRBJ2-5; no clear D gene. The germline V gene has CDR1 SGHAT and CDR2 FQNNGV. This CDR3 contains 15 residues. V shed 1 base and J shed 1 base, with 10 bases lying between them. The CDR3 loop is CASSLGGGTQETQYF. The CDR3 DNA reads TGTGCCAGCAGCTTAGGAGGCGGTACCCAAGAGACCCAGTACTTC.

This clone occurred a few times. The rearrangement joins TRBV2 to TRBJ2-3; 9 bases fit TRBD1. From germline, CDR1 is SNHLY and CDR2 FYNNEI. Unmatched junction bases numbered 9, after V lost 4 bases and J lost 4 bases. This CDR3 contains 16 residues. The CDR3 here is CASSGPGQGLADTQYF. The DNA for the CDR3 is TGTGCCAGCAGTGGTCCGGGACAGGGATTAGCAGATACGCAGTATTTT.

This clone was seen only a few times. CDR3 sequence reads: CATRNGGETQYF. The CDR3 coding sequence is TGTGCCACCAGAAACGGGGGGGAGACCCAGTACTTC. The chain joins TRBV15 to TRBJ2-5, with 7 nucleotides matching TRBD2. CDR1 LNHNV and CDR2 YYDKDF come from the germline V gene (reference sequence). The CDR3 length is 12 residues. V gave up 6 bases and J gave up 5 bases; unmatched junction bases: 3.

The chain uses TRBV7-2 and TRBJ1-2, with 10 nucleotides matching TRBD1. Germline V lookup: CDR1 SGHTA, CDR2 FQGNSA. The junction had 6 bases not matched to a gene; V was cut back by 4 bases and J by 7 bases. The CDR3 is made up of 14 amino acids. This chain's CDR3 is CASSSDRGLGGYTF. Written as DNA, the CDR3 is TGTGCCAGCAGCTCCGACAGGGGGCTCGGTGGCTACACCTTC.

Only one count was recorded for this clone. V and J are TRBV6-1 and TRBJ1-3; 7 bases fit TRBD1. The CDR3 is 18 residues long. The V gene end was trimmed by 1 base and the J gene end by 2 bases; junction bases not matched to a gene: 11. Germline lookup yields CDR1 MNHNS and CDR2 SASEGT. CDR3 residues: CASSEGGQAGAAGNTIYF. In nucleotides, the CDR3 is TGTGCCAGCAGTGAAGGCGGACAGGCCGGGGCGGCTGGAAACACCATATATTTT.

The chain has TRBV13 and TRBJ2-7; no clear D gene. The CDR3 contains 14 residues. Germline assignment: CDR1 PRHDT and CDR2 FYEKMQ (reference sequence). Trimming took off 5 bases at V and 0 bases at J, with 11 bases between the two ends. In nucleotides, the CDR3 is TGTGCCAGCAGCCTGAGTCCAAGCTCCTACGAGCAGTACTTC. This encodes CASSLSPSSYEQYF.

The chain carries TRBV9 and TRBJ1-2; tentative D call: TRBD1 (6 bases). Germline V gives CDR1 SGDLS, CDR2 YYNGEE. The CDR3 contains 15 residues. The ends were cut back, 0 bases at V and 2 bases at J, with 11 bases in the middle. The CDR3 spells CASSVGAGANYGYTF. CDR3 in DNA: TGTGCCAGCAGCGTAGGGGCAGGGGCCAACTATGGCTACACCTTC.

This sequence joins TRBV30 and TRBJ2-5; D uncertain. With the DNA end fitting TRBJ2-7 better, the J assignment may be wrong. The CDR3 is 13 amino acids. Germline V CDR1 and CDR2: GTSNPN, SVGIG (reference sequence). CDR3 DNA sequence: TGTGCCTGGAAAGGAGCAGAGGATCACGAGCAGTACTTC. It yields the protein CAWKGAEDHEQYF.

The chain links TRBV19 to TRBJ2-7; D may be TRBD2 (5 bases). Germline V gene data show CDR1 as LNHDA and CDR2 as SQIVND (reference sequence). This CDR3 comprises 14 residues. With 4 bases removed from V and 1 base from J, the gap between germline ends came to 11 bases. The CDR3 here is CASSKEASSYEQYF. The CDR3 region has the DNA TGTGCCAGTAGTAAGGAGGCGAGTTCCTACGAGCAGTACTTC.

The chain recombines TRBV28 with TRBJ2-5, with 7 positions matching TRBD2. The DNA end is more similar to TRBJ2-7, so the J call may be wrong. The CDR3 contains 14 residues. Germline values: CDR1 MDHEN, CDR2 SYDVKM. The DNA of the CDR3 is TGTGCCAGCAGCTCTCCGGGGGGAGGCTACGAGCAGTACTTC. Protein product: CASSSPGGGYEQYF.

The chain has TRBV11-2 and TRBJ2-1, with unresolved D. Germline assignment: CDR1 SGHAT and CDR2 FQNNGV. The V end lost 5 bases, the J end lost 12 bases, and 11 bases lay between the germline ends. The CDR3 length is 11 residues. The CDR3 DNA sequence: TGTGCCAGCAGCCTCATTGGGCCGCAGTTCTTC. It encodes CASSLIGPQFF. Supplemented by reference TRBV11-2 and TRBJ2-1, the full variable domain reads EAGVAQSPRYKIIEKRQSVAFWCNPISGHATLYWYQQILGQGPKLLIQFQNNGVVDDSQLPKDRFSAERLKGVDSTLKIQPAKLEDSAVYLCASSLIGPQFFGPGTRLTVL.

The rearrangement uses TRBV30 and TRBJ1-2; 9 positions match TRBD1. V lost 3 bases to trimming and J lost 0 bases; unmatched junction nucleotides: 11. Germline V CDR1 and CDR2: GTSNPN, SVGIG (reference sequence). CDR3 size: 17 residues. CDR3 loop: CAWSRDRVRASNYGYTF. The CDR3 DNA reads as TGTGCCTGGAGCCGGGACAGGGTGAGGGCTTCTAACTATGGCTACACCTTC.

The chain couples TRBV7-2 to TRBJ1-2; 10 nucleotides agree with TRBD1. Trimming at V came to 3 bases and at J to 7 bases, leaving 11 bases not matched to a gene. Germline CDR1 and CDR2: SGHTA and FQGNSA. This CDR3 comprises 16 residues. Written as DNA, the CDR3 is TGTGCCAGCAGCTTGATCCAAGGACAGGGGGTTACTGGCTACACCTTC. Translation: CASSLIQGQGVTGYTF.

The chain has TRBV2 and TRBJ2-3; 8 bases map to TRBD1. V was pared by 4 bases and J by 2 bases, with 5 bases of the junction left unmatched. The CDR3 extends over 15 amino acids. Germline lookup yields CDR1 SNHLY and CDR2 FYNNEI. The CDR3 DNA reads as TGTGCCAGCAGTGGGTGGGGACAGGTCACAGATACGCAGTATTTT. Its translation: CASSGWGQVTDTQYF.

The chain recombines TRBV6-5 with TRBJ1-2, with TRBD1 as a possible D gene (6 bases). The CDR3 contains 13 residues. The V end lost 6 bases, the J end lost 2 bases, and 10 bases lay between the germline ends. Germline CDR1 is MNHEY and CDR2 is SVGAGI. In DNA, the CDR3 is TGTGCCAGCAGGGACAGCCAAAACTATGGCTACACCTTC. It yields the protein CASRDSQNYGYTF.

This clone was found once. The chain carries TRBV7-8 and TRBJ2-1; 9 nucleotides match TRBD1. Trimming at V came to 2 bases and at J to 3 bases, leaving 5 bases not matched to a gene. The CDR3 totals 16 residues. CDR1 and CDR2 from the germline V gene are SGHVS and FQNEAQ. CDR3 DNA: TGTGCCAGCAGCTTAAGGGCGGGACAGGGCTACAATGAGCAGTTCTTC. It encodes CASSLRAGQGYNEQFF.

The J gene is TRBJ1-3, the V gene TRBV21-1; TRBD1, the D gene given by the table, was not confirmed from the DNA. TRBV21-1 is annotated as a pseudogene. The CDR3 totals 16 residues. The CDR3 DNA reads TGTGCCAGCACCCGACAGGGCGAAAGCTCTGGAAACACCATATATTTT. Its protein is CASTRQGESSGNTIYF.

As for this clone: At one of its ends the junction is not consistent with the germline gene, which may arise from a read error. This rearrangement joins TRBV7-9 to TRBJ2-7, with 8 nucleotides matching TRBD2. The CDR3 is 12 amino acids. Germline V CDR1 and CDR2: SEHNR, FQNEAQ (reference sequence). CDR3 residues: CSSSLAGPEQYF. The DNA for the CDR3 is TGTTCCAGCAGCTTAGCGGGGCCGGAGCAGTACTTC.

The genes are TRBV5-1 and TRBJ1-6; D gene ambiguous. V was shortened by 0 bases and J by 5 bases, with 9 bases between the two germline ends. Germline loops: CDR1 SGHRS, CDR2 YFSETQ. The CDR3 totals 15 residues. The CDR3: CASSLAAADNSPLHF. The CDR3 DNA reads TGCGCCAGCAGCTTGGCCGCGGCAGATAATTCACCCCTCCACTTT. Complete variable domain (other parts from reference TRBV5-1 and TRBJ1-6): KAGVTQTPRYLIKTRGQQVTLSCSPISGHRSVSWYQQTPGQGLQFLFEYFSETQRNKGNFPGRFSGRQFSNSRSEMNVSTLELGDSALYLCASSLAAADNSPLHFGNGTRLTVT.

This chain links TRBV7-2 with TRBJ2-3; 9 positions agree with TRBD2. Looked up from germline, CDR1 is SGHTA and CDR2 is FQGNSA. V shed 2 bases and J 5 bases; nucleotides not matched to a gene: 8. The CDR3 spans 16 residues. DNA of the CDR3: TGTGCCAGCAGCTTACACCCGCGGGGGGGCCAAGATACGCAGTATTTT. Translation gives CASSLHPRGGQDTQYF.

The V gene is TRBV7-8, the J gene TRBJ2-7, with 7 bases lining up with TRBD2. Trimming cost V 5 bases and J 7 bases; bases outside gene matches: 2. Germline V gene data show CDR1 as SGHVS and CDR2 as FQNEAQ. The CDR3 spans 11 residues. The CDR3 spells CASSGGGEQYF. The CDR3 nucleotides are TGTGCCAGCAGCGGGGGGGGTGAGCAGTACTTC. The whole variable domain, remainder taken from reference TRBV7-8 and TRBJ2-7, is GAGVSQSPRYKVAKRGQDVALRCDPISGHVSLFWYQQALGQGPEFLTYFQNEAQLDKSGLPSDRFFAERPEGSVSTLKIQRTQQEDSAVYLCASSGGGEQYFGPGTRLTVT.

V usage is TRBV27 and J usage is TRBJ1-2, with TRBD1 as a possible D gene (5 bases). Trimming removed 6 bases at V and 3 bases at J, with 11 bases between. Germline loops: CDR1 MNHEY, CDR2 SMNVEV (reference sequence). The CDR3 totals 13 residues. CDR3: CASSDREYYGYTF. CDR3 bases: TGTGCCAGCAGCGACAGAGAATACTATGGCTACACCTTC.

The gene calls are TRBV2 and TRBJ2-7; D is possibly TRBD1 (5 bases). The V gene lost 7 bases and the J gene lost 3 bases, with 10 bases spanning the gap. Germline CDR1 reads SNHLY; CDR2 reads FYNNEI. CDR3 length: 12 amino acids. The CDR3 DNA follows: TGTGCCAGCAACCGGCAGGGCTACGAGCAGTACTTC. Residues: CASNRQGYEQYF. Supplemented by reference TRBV2 and TRBJ2-7, the full variable domain reads EPEVTQTPSHQVTQMGQEVILRCVPISNHLYFYWYRQILGQKVEFLVSFYNNEISEKSEIFDDQFSVERPDGSNFTLKIRSTKLEDSAMYFCASNRQGYEQYFGPGTRLTVT.

In its sample, this clone was seen a few times. The J gene is TRBJ2-5, the V gene TRBV10-3; maybe TRBD1 (5 bases). Per germline, CDR1 ENHRY and CDR2 SYGVKD. V was trimmed by 6 bases and J by 2 bases, leaving 7 bases between them. The CDR3 consists of 12 residues. CDR3: CAIRTAQETQYF. DNA of the CDR3: TGTGCCATCAGGACAGCTCAAGAGACCCAGTACTTC.

CDR3 loop: CASNRQKTYEQYF. In nucleotides, the CDR3 is TGCGCCAGCAACCGACAAAAGACCTACGAGCAGTACTTC. The chain joins TRBV10-2 to TRBJ2-7; D not resolved. V gave up 7 bases and J gave up 2 bases, with 12 bases separating them. Per the germline V gene, CDR1 is WSHSY and CDR2 is SAAADI. The CDR3 covers 13 residues.

This clone was counted only a few times. This rearrangement joins TRBV4-2 to TRBJ1-4; 9 bases match TRBD1. V trimming: 2 bases; J trimming: 5 bases; junction bases outside the gene matches: 6. The CDR3 is 16 amino acids. Germline CDR1 LGHNA, CDR2 YNFKEQ. CDR3 in DNA: TGTGCCAGCAGCCAAATACAACAGGGGGCGAATGAAAAACTGTTTTTT. Translation gives CASSQIQQGANEKLFF.

In its sample, this clone was seen a few times. V usage is TRBV9 and J usage is TRBJ2-2; D unresolved. Trimming stripped 7 bases from V and 1 base from J, with 8 bases between. The CDR3 has 13 residues. Germline values: CDR1 SGDLS, CDR2 YYNGEE. CDR3 loop: CASAGQNTGELFF. CDR3 coding DNA: TGTGCCAGCGCTGGGCAGAACACCGGGGAGCTGTTTTTT.